This T cell receptor beta chain was recorded in a study of cytomegalovirus exposure and HLA in healthy donors. PCR employed 60 Vbeta and 13 Jbeta primers. Using immunoSEQ multiplex PCR, the repertoire was profiled, and TCRdb retains in-frame clones only, with some absent. Here the sample spans 90,000 to 100,000 clones, 82% being singletons. Trimming shortened V by 8 bases and J by 1 base, and 8 bases separated the two germline ends. CDR3 length: 12 residues. CDR1 MNHNS and CDR2 SASEGT come from the germline V gene. The specimen was PBMCs. The chain joins TRBV6-1 to TRBJ2-5; D may be TRBD2 (5 bases). This sequence originates from a man aged 50-60 years in good health and CMV-seronegative. CDR3 protein: CASLGIQETQYF. The CDR3 bases are TGTGCCAGCCTCGGGATCCAAGAGACCCAGTACTTC.